This is a list of T cell receptor beta chains from one sample in a study of blood T cells in healthy people across ages. Via MiXCR, TCRdb re-called the 5' RACE reads, giving one row per CDR3 protein. Seen here are around 1,700,000 distinct CDR3 sequences, roughly 30% observed once, and the top ten hold about 7.7%. What was sequenced was blood. Source of these receptors: a young woman in good health. CDR3s include the opening cysteine and the closing phenylalanine or tryptophan. Fields, in order: V gene, clone size, J gene, D gene, CDR3 protein, CDR3 DNA. The D gene is left open where the match is weak. Where a row states a size, it is once, few, many or the class of an expanded clone; other rows omit it.

v_call: TRBV5-1; clone_size: many; j_call: TRBJ2-7; d_call: TRBD2; cdr3_aa: CASSLASGASYEQYF; cdr3_nt: TGTGCCAGCAGTTTAGCTAGCGGGGCCTCCTACGAGCAGTACTTC
v_call: TRBV29-1; clone_size: few; j_call: TRBJ1-1; d_call: -; cdr3_aa: CSVVRGLEAFF; cdr3_nt: TGCAGCGTCGTCCGGGGCCTAGAAGCTTTCTTT
v_call: TRBV28; clone_size: few; j_call: TRBJ2-3; d_call: -; cdr3_aa: CASSFLDREGDTQYF; cdr3_nt: TGTGCCAGCAGTTTTCTGGACAGGGAGGGAGATACGCAGTATTTT
v_call: TRBV5-1; clone_size: -; j_call: TRBJ1-1; d_call: -; cdr3_aa: CASSLMTVGVTTEAFF; cdr3_nt: TGCGCCAGCAGCCTAATGACAGTGGGGGTGACGACTGAAGCTTTCTTT
v_call: TRBV5-1; clone_size: -; j_call: TRBJ2-1; d_call: -; cdr3_aa: CASSLALAANNEQFF; cdr3_nt: TGCGCCAGCAGCTTGGCTTTAGCGGCTAACAATGAGCAGTTCTTC
v_call: TRBV29-1; clone_size: -; j_call: TRBJ1-1; d_call: -; cdr3_aa: CSVHKGEGAFF; cdr3_nt: TGCAGCGTCCATAAAGGGGAGGGGGCTTTCTTT
v_call: TRBV20-1; clone_size: few; j_call: TRBJ2-7; d_call: -; cdr3_aa: CSARDPGGVSSYEQYF; cdr3_nt: TGCAGTGCTAGAGACCCGGGTGGGGTCAGCTCCTACGAGCAGTACTTC
v_call: TRBV7-2; clone_size: many; j_call: TRBJ2-7; d_call: TRBD1; cdr3_aa: CASSLQGVTDEQYF; cdr3_nt: TGTGCCAGCAGTCTACAGGGGGTCACCGACGAGCAGTACTTC
v_call: TRBV29-1; clone_size: -; j_call: TRBJ2-1; d_call: TRBD1; cdr3_aa: CSVGRRDRGGNEQFF; cdr3_nt: TGCAGCGTTGGGCGCCGGGACAGGGGCGGCAATGAGCAGTTCTTC
v_call: TRBV5-1; clone_size: -; j_call: TRBJ2-1; d_call: TRBD2; cdr3_aa: CASSASSGTSYNEQFF; cdr3_nt: TGCGCCAGCAGCGCAAGTAGCGGGACCTCCTACAATGAGCAGTTCTTC
v_call: TRBV25-1; clone_size: few; j_call: TRBJ1-1; d_call: -; cdr3_aa: CASSESPTIREAFF; cdr3_nt: TGTGCCAGCAGTGAAAGCCCCACCATTAGGGAAGCTTTCTTT
v_call: TRBV20-1; clone_size: many; j_call: TRBJ1-2; d_call: -; cdr3_aa: CSAPLGQPNINYGYTF; cdr3_nt: TGCAGTGCCCCCCTGGGGCAACCAAATATCAACTATGGCTACACCTTC
v_call: TRBV15; clone_size: -; j_call: TRBJ2-3; d_call: -; cdr3_aa: CATRGSYTDTQYF; cdr3_nt: TGTGCCACCAGGGGCAGTTACACAGATACGCAGTATTTT
v_call: TRBV7-8; clone_size: -; j_call: TRBJ2-2; d_call: TRBD2; cdr3_aa: CASSLARAGGWNGELFF; cdr3_nt: TGTGCCAGCAGCTTAGCGCGAGCGGGAGGGTGGAACGGGGAGCTGTTTTTT
v_call: TRBV7-6; clone_size: many; j_call: TRBJ2-7; d_call: -; cdr3_aa: CASSPEGGAPYEQYF; cdr3_nt: TGTGCCAGCAGCCCCGAGGGGGGGGCGCCGTACGAGCAGTACTTC
v_call: TRBV10-3; clone_size: few; j_call: TRBJ1-1; d_call: -; cdr3_aa: CAIRGGTDRPEAFF; cdr3_nt: TGTGCCATCAGGGGAGGGACGGACAGACCTGAAGCTTTCTTT
v_call: TRBV4-1; clone_size: -; j_call: TRBJ2-5; d_call: TRBD1; cdr3_aa: CASSQDYTDRPLQETQYF; cdr3_nt: TGCGCCAGCAGCCAAGATTACACGGACAGGCCGCTCCAAGAGACCCAGTACTTC
v_call: TRBV7-2; clone_size: many; j_call: TRBJ2-7; d_call: -; cdr3_aa: CASRRTLSYEQYF; cdr3_nt: TGTGCCAGCAGACGGACTCTATCCTACGAGCAGTACTTC
v_call: TRBV2; clone_size: -; j_call: TRBJ1-6; d_call: TRBD1; cdr3_aa: CASVPTGGNNSPLHF; cdr3_nt: TGTGCCAGCGTTCCAACAGGGGGCAATAATTCACCCCTCCACTTT
v_call: TRBV7-2; clone_size: -; j_call: TRBJ1-3; d_call: -; cdr3_aa: CASSYSRWGDSRNTIYF; cdr3_nt: TGTGCCAGCAGCTACTCCCGTTGGGGGGACTCTAGGAACACCATATATTTT
v_call: TRBV11-2; clone_size: few; j_call: TRBJ2-7; d_call: -; cdr3_aa: CASSLSDRTNEQYF; cdr3_nt: TGTGCCAGCAGCTTAAGCGACAGGACCAACGAGCAGTACTTC
v_call: TRBV11-2; clone_size: -; j_call: TRBJ2-1; d_call: -; cdr3_aa: CASSLTKNEQFF; cdr3_nt: TGTGCCAGCAGCCTCACCAAGAATGAGCAGTTCTTC
v_call: TRBV15; clone_size: once; j_call: TRBJ2-7; d_call: TRBD1; cdr3_aa: CATSRDRVQDRGVGHQSRTYEQYF; cdr3_nt: TGTGCCACCAGCAGAGATCGTGTCCAAGACAGGGGTGTAGGACACCAGAGCAGGACCTACGAGCAGTACTTC
v_call: TRBV5-6; clone_size: -; j_call: TRBJ1-2; d_call: -; cdr3_aa: CASSLRRPYGYTF; cdr3_nt: TGTGCCAGCAGCTTGCGACGACCCTATGGCTACACCTTC
v_call: TRBV29-1; clone_size: many; j_call: TRBJ2-1; d_call: TRBD2; cdr3_aa: CSVEPSGSAYNEQFF; cdr3_nt: TGCAGCGTTGAACCTAGCGGGAGTGCCTACAATGAGCAGTTCTTC
v_call: TRBV10-2; clone_size: -; j_call: TRBJ1-5; d_call: -; cdr3_aa: CASSLEPYQPQHF; cdr3_nt: TGCGCCAGCAGTCTTGAGCCATATCAGCCCCAGCATTTT
v_call: TRBV7-9; clone_size: few; j_call: TRBJ1-1; d_call: TRBD1; cdr3_aa: CASTRGTGRDEAFF; cdr3_nt: TGTGCCAGCACCCGCGGGACAGGGAGGGATGAAGCTTTCTTT
v_call: TRBV6-5; clone_size: many; j_call: TRBJ2-5; d_call: -; cdr3_aa: CASRPPGQYQETQYF; cdr3_nt: TGTGCCAGCAGGCCCCCCGGACAGTACCAAGAGACCCAGTACTTC
v_call: TRBV5-1; clone_size: -; j_call: TRBJ1-2; d_call: TRBD1; cdr3_aa: CASSPTGSSSVYGYIF; cdr3_nt: TGCGCCAGCAGCCCGACAGGGAGTTCGTCCGTCTATGGCTACATCTTC
v_call: TRBV5-1; clone_size: -; j_call: TRBJ2-5; d_call: -; cdr3_aa: CASSLATSGLQETQYF; cdr3_nt: TGCGCCAGCAGCTTGGCCACATCGGGCTTGCAAGAGACCCAGTACTTC
v_call: TRBV6-5; clone_size: many; j_call: TRBJ2-7; d_call: -; cdr3_aa: CASRGTGRDGQYF; cdr3_nt: TGTGCCAGCAGGGGAACAGGCCGCGACGGGCAGTACTTC
v_call: TRBV7-9; clone_size: -; j_call: TRBJ1-1; d_call: TRBD1; cdr3_aa: CASSFSSGQGFAEAFF; cdr3_nt: TGTGCCAGCAGCTTCTCGTCGGGACAGGGGTTTGCTGAAGCTTTCTTT
v_call: TRBV5-1; clone_size: -; j_call: TRBJ1-5; d_call: TRBD1; cdr3_aa: CANRVRPGGDQPQHF; cdr3_nt: TGCGCCAACAGAGTCCGGCCAGGGGGCGACCAGCCCCAGCATTTT
v_call: TRBV15; clone_size: -; j_call: TRBJ1-4; d_call: -; cdr3_aa: CATSPPGRPNEKLFF; cdr3_nt: TGTGCCACCAGCCCCCCGGGACGGCCTAATGAAAAACTGTTTTTT
v_call: TRBV20-1; clone_size: many; j_call: TRBJ1-2; d_call: -; cdr3_aa: CSARVTGSDYGYTF; cdr3_nt: TGCAGTGCCAGAGTTACAGGTTCCGACTATGGCTACACCTTC
v_call: TRBV20-1; clone_size: many; j_call: TRBJ2-1; d_call: TRBD2; cdr3_aa: CSPLSGGEQFF; cdr3_nt: TGCAGTCCATTAAGCGGGGGGGAGCAGTTCTTC
v_call: TRBV12-5; clone_size: -; j_call: TRBJ2-5; d_call: -; cdr3_aa: CASGLVDREETQYF; cdr3_nt: TGTGCTAGTGGTTTGGTAGACCGGGAGGAGACCCAGTACTTC
v_call: TRBV5-1; clone_size: many; j_call: TRBJ2-7; d_call: -; cdr3_aa: CASSPRDGGSSYEQYF; cdr3_nt: TGCGCCAGCAGCCCTCGGGACGGTGGAAGCTCCTACGAGCAGTACTTC
v_call: TRBV7-6; clone_size: many; j_call: TRBJ1-2; d_call: -; cdr3_aa: CASSSTGYGGYTF; cdr3_nt: TGTGCCAGCAGCTCAACAGGGTATGGTGGCTACACCTTC
v_call: TRBV6-2/TRBV6-3; clone_size: few; j_call: TRBJ2-1; d_call: -; cdr3_aa: CASSYTSSSDNEQFF; cdr3_nt: TGTGCCAGCAGTTACACTAGCTCTAGCGACAATGAGCAGTTCTTC
v_call: TRBV11-2; clone_size: many; j_call: TRBJ2-4; d_call: -; cdr3_aa: CASSLRGQIAKNIQYF; cdr3_nt: TGTGCCAGCAGCTTAAGGGGACAAATAGCCAAAAACATTCAGTACTTC
v_call: TRBV7-2; clone_size: many; j_call: TRBJ2-5; d_call: -; cdr3_aa: CASSLLIQETQYF; cdr3_nt: TGTGCCAGCAGCCTTCTAATCCAAGAGACCCAGTACTTC
v_call: TRBV5-5; clone_size: few; j_call: TRBJ1-1; d_call: TRBD1; cdr3_aa: CASRTTGGGNTEAFF; cdr3_nt: TGTGCCAGCAGAACCACAGGGGGCGGGAACACTGAAGCTTTCTTT
v_call: TRBV15; clone_size: few; j_call: TRBJ2-1; d_call: TRBD2; cdr3_aa: CATSAWGGSSYNEQFF; cdr3_nt: TGTGCCACCAGCGCCTGGGGGGGGAGCTCCTACAATGAGCAGTTCTTC
v_call: TRBV11-2; clone_size: many; j_call: TRBJ2-7; d_call: -; cdr3_aa: CASSLGADYEQYF; cdr3_nt: TGTGCCAGCAGTTTAGGGGCAGACTACGAGCAGTACTTC
v_call: TRBV4-1; clone_size: -; j_call: TRBJ2-3; d_call: TRBD2; cdr3_aa: CASSLVVTSGADTQYF; cdr3_nt: TGCGCCAGCAGCCTTGTCGTGACTAGCGGAGCAGATACTCAGTATTTT
v_call: TRBV24-1; clone_size: -; j_call: TRBJ2-5; d_call: TRBD1; cdr3_aa: CATGDSLRTGLSETQYF; cdr3_nt: TGTGCCACCGGTGATTCCCTACGGACAGGGCTGTCGGAGACCCAGTACTTC
v_call: TRBV7-6; clone_size: -; j_call: TRBJ2-3; d_call: -; cdr3_aa: CASSPPFMTPGTDTQYF; cdr3_nt: TGTGCCAGCAGCCCACCCTTTATGACCCCTGGGACAGATACGCAGTATTTT
v_call: TRBV6-6; clone_size: many; j_call: TRBJ2-7; d_call: -; cdr3_aa: CASSSPGPSYEQYF; cdr3_nt: TGTGCCAGCAGCTCCCCAGGTCCCTCCTACGAGCAGTACTTC
v_call: TRBV5-1; clone_size: few; j_call: TRBJ1-2; d_call: -; cdr3_aa: CASSPDSWSGYTF; cdr3_nt: TGCGCCAGCAGCCCCGACAGTTGGAGCGGCTACACCTTC
v_call: TRBV7-9; clone_size: few; j_call: TRBJ2-1; d_call: TRBD1; cdr3_aa: CASSSDRGRAAYNEQFF; cdr3_nt: TGTGCCAGCAGCTCAGACAGGGGGAGGGCTGCCTACAATGAGCAGTTCTTC
v_call: TRBV18; clone_size: many; j_call: TRBJ2-7; d_call: TRBD2; cdr3_aa: CASSLGTSGRRYEQYF; cdr3_nt: TGTGCCAGCTCACTGGGGACTAGCGGGAGGCGCTACGAGCAGTACTTC
v_call: TRBV27; clone_size: -; j_call: TRBJ2-7; d_call: -; cdr3_aa: CASSLKRESSYEQYF; cdr3_nt: TGTGCCAGCAGTTTAAAACGGGAAAGCTCCTACGAGCAGTACTTC
v_call: TRBV29-1; clone_size: few; j_call: TRBJ2-1; d_call: TRBD2; cdr3_aa: CSAAGTGGVNEQFF; cdr3_nt: TGCAGCGCGGCCGGGACGGGGGGGGTCAATGAGCAGTTCTTC
v_call: TRBV10-2; clone_size: once; j_call: TRBJ2-7; d_call: -; cdr3_aa: CASSEPKAMDGLSYEQYF; cdr3_nt: TGCGCCAGCAGTGAGCCTAAAGCCATGGACGGCCTCTCCTACGAGCAGTACTTC
v_call: TRBV7-6; clone_size: -; j_call: TRBJ2-2; d_call: TRBD2; cdr3_aa: CASSPWSTSTNTGELFF; cdr3_nt: TGTGCCAGCAGCCCGTGGTCGACTAGCACGAACACCGGGGAGCTGTTTTTT
v_call: TRBV5-5; clone_size: few; j_call: TRBJ2-1; d_call: -; cdr3_aa: CAGSAGLSSPRVNEQFF; cdr3_nt: TGTGCCGGCAGCGCGGGTCTAAGCAGCCCCCGCGTCAATGAGCAGTTCTTC
v_call: TRBV27; clone_size: -; j_call: TRBJ2-7; d_call: -; cdr3_aa: CASSRNRDQVAEQYF; cdr3_nt: TGTGCCAGCAGTCGGAACAGGGACCAGGTGGCCGAGCAGTACTTC
v_call: TRBV6-6; clone_size: few; j_call: TRBJ1-6; d_call: TRBD1; cdr3_aa: CASSLMGQGSSPLHF; cdr3_nt: TGTGCCAGCAGCCTTATGGGACAGGGAAGTTCACCCCTCCACTTT
v_call: TRBV5-6; clone_size: once; j_call: TRBJ2-7; d_call: -; cdr3_aa: CASSFLGPAQYF; cdr3_nt: TGTGCCAGCAGCTTCTTGGGTCCCGCGCAGTACTTC